This T cell receptor beta chain came from a study of shared clonotypes between healthy human individuals. Study-wide context: Ranging from 18 to 49 in age, donors were a couple of women and three men. Study-level results: The authors sampled blood alone, and tissue repertoires likely differ.

Nashville, Tennessee was home to all donors, who were Caucasian adults. Germline V gene data show CDR1 as KGHSH and CDR2 as LQKENI. The CDR3 sequence is 13 residues long. V trimming: 6 bases; J trimming: 1 base; junction bases outside the gene matches: 2. The authors ran the assay at deep level. Sequenced by immunoSEQ multiplex PCR; TCRdb stores in-frame clones only, minus some. This table holds 600,000 to 800,000 clones, 55% to 75% found once. As concerns this clone: Antigen specificity is unknown. This specimen includes other DNA sequences encoding the same CDR3.

This rearrangement joins TRBV18 to TRBJ2-5, with 7 bases identical to TRBD2. This receptor was taken from a woman in her 30s in good health. The sample taken for sequencing was memory CD4+ T cells sorted from blood. As to subset: CD45RA-negative fraction. CDR3 amino acids: CASSPGGQETQYF. For the CDR3, the DNA is TGTGCCAGCTCCCCGGGGGGCCAAGAGACCCAGTACTTC.